Below are 21 T cell receptor beta chains sequenced from a single sample in a study of blood T cells in healthy people across ages. A second about 7 to 11 cycle PCR used barcoded and J-beta primers. One entry per CDR3 protein results from TCRdb running MiXCR on the 5' RACE reads. The data contain 600,000 to 1,000,000 distinct CDR3 sequences, roughly 50% of them singletons. Sequencing was done on a sample of blood. The receptors come from a young man in good health.

The chain employs TRBV6-1 and TRBJ2-1, with 9 bases matching TRBD2. The J call may be mistaken, given a closer DNA end match to TRBJ2-7. Germline CDR1 reads MNHNS; CDR2 reads SASEGT. CDR3 size: 15 residues. CDR3 region: CASEPSGVSYNEQYF. CDR3 nucleotide sequence: TGTGCCAGCGAGCCTAGCGGGGTCTCCTACAATGAGCAGTACTTC.

This clonotype was recorded a few times. The J gene is TRBJ2-1, the V gene TRBV9; D is tentatively TRBD1 or TRBD2 (5 bases each). CDR1 is SGDLS and CDR2 is YYNGEE in the germline V gene. The ends were cut back, 4 bases at V and 0 bases at J, with 17 bases in the middle. There are 17 residues in the CDR3. The CDR3 reads CASSPRGDVSSYNEQFF. Here the CDR3 DNA reads TGTGCCAGCAGCCCAAGAGGGGATGTGAGCTCCTACAATGAGCAGTTCTTC. Full variable domain (missing parts from reference TRBV9 and TRBJ2-1): DSGVTQTPKHLITATGQRVTLRCSPRSGDLSVYWYQQSLDQGLQFLIQYYNGEERAKGNILERFSAQQFPDLHSELNLSSLELGDSALYFCASSPRGDVSSYNEQFFGPGTRLTVL.

The chain uses TRBV6-1 and TRBJ1-4, with TRBD1 matching 8 bases. CDR1 is MNHNS, CDR2 SASEGT, per germline. CDR3 size: 13 residues. Trimming removed 6 bases from V and 6 bases from J; junction bases left unmatched: 3. Written as DNA, the CDR3 is TGTGCCAGCAGGGACAGGGAATATGAAAAACTGTTTTTT. It translates to CASRDREYEKLFF.

This clonotype was seen more than once but under ten times. This chain joins TRBV5-1 and TRBJ2-7; 12 bases fit TRBD1. Matching the DNA end better, TRBJ2-5 makes the J call doubtful. CDR1 and CDR2 from the germline V gene are SGHRS and YFSETQ. The CDR3 has 16 residues. The CDR3 sequence is CASSLAGTGGFETQYF. The CDR3 coding sequence is TGCGCCAGCAGCTTGGCCGGGACAGGGGGCTTTGAGACCCAGTACTTC.

This chain connects TRBV4-2 to TRBJ2-5; 10 nucleotides match TRBD2. Germline CDR1 LGHNA, CDR2 YNFKEQ. After removal of 1 base from V and 1 base from J, the junction contained 9 bases not matched to a gene. The length of the CDR3 is 18 residues. The CDR3 loop reads CASSQVSGGAPLQETQYF. Written as DNA, the CDR3 is TGTGCCAGCAGCCAAGTCAGCGGGGGGGCCCCCCTCCAAGAGACCCAGTACTTC.

This clonotype was found a few times. This sequence joins TRBV29-1 and TRBJ2-1; either TRBD1 or TRBD2 may fit D (5 bases each). CDR3 length: 14 residues. V dropped 4 bases and J dropped 0 bases, with 10 bases sitting between them. CDR1 and CDR2 (germline): SQVTM, ANQGSEA. The chain's CDR3 is CSVGDPSSYNEQFF. CDR3 DNA: TGCAGCGTTGGGGACCCCAGCTCCTACAATGAGCAGTTCTTC.

V is TRBV7-2 and J is TRBJ1-2; D is possibly TRBD1 (6 bases). Germline values: CDR1 SGHTA, CDR2 FQGNSA. The CDR3 consists of 14 residues. Trimming stripped 3 bases from V and 8 bases from J, with 16 bases between. CDR3 loop: CASSFPPITGGYTF. The CDR3 bases are TGTGCCAGCAGCTTCCCCCCAATAACAGGGGGCTACACCTTC.

The chain employs TRBV7-2 and TRBJ2-5; no firm D call. The germline V and J ends were trimmed by 1 base and 0 bases, with 9 bases remaining between them. The CDR3 spans 15 residues. CDR1 is SGHTA and CDR2 is FQGNSA in the germline V gene. CDR3 bases: TGTGCCAGCAGCTTAGGTCCAGCGTACCAAGAGACCCAGTACTTC. Its protein product is CASSLGPAYQETQYF.

The sample holds a few counts of this clonotype. This sequence joins TRBV6-1 and TRBJ2-4; possible D gene TRBD2, 6 bases. The DNA end favors TRBJ2-5, so the J call may be wrong. This CDR3 region has 15 residues. CDR1 and CDR2 (germline): MNHNS, SASEGT. The CDR3 spells CASKIEGYGGETQYF. CDR3 DNA: TGTGCCAGCAAAATAGAGGGATACGGGGGAGAGACCCAGTACTTC.

The chain employs TRBV29-1 and TRBJ1-2; 9 bases line up with TRBD1. Germline V gives CDR1 SQVTM, CDR2 ANQGSEA. V was clipped by 5 bases and J by 7 bases; unmatched bases: 8. CDR3 length: 13 residues. CDR3 in DNA: TGCAGCGTTCGCCGGGACAGGGAAGTTGGCTACACCTTC. Translating gives CSVRRDREVGYTF.

The rearrangement joins TRBV3-1 to TRBJ2-7; 8 bases fit TRBD1. J gave up 4 bases and V 4 bases, and 9 bases lay outside the gene matches. The CDR3 has 15 amino acids. The germline V gene has CDR1 LGHDT and CDR2 YNNKEL (reference sequence). CDR3 DNA: TGTGCCAGCAGCCCGGTGACAGGGGAGGTTTACGAGCAGTACTTC. It translates to CASSPVTGEVYEQYF.

This clonotype has just one count. This chain joins TRBV7-9 and TRBJ2-5; a weak D match, TRBD2 (6 bases). The end of the DNA fits TRBJ2-7 better, so the J call may be wrong. The germline V gene has CDR1 SEHNR and CDR2 FQNEAQ (reference sequence). CDR3 length: 17 residues. In nucleotides, the CDR3 is TGTGCCAGCAGCTTAGGGACGAGGAGGGAACTAAGATACGAGCAGTACTTC. It yields the protein CASSLGTRRELRYEQYF.

This clonotype was counted only a few times. CDR3 region: CSVLPQGSSYNEQFF. The DNA for the CDR3 is TGCAGCGTATTACCTCAGGGTTCGTCCTACAATGAGCAGTTCTTC. The rearrangement links TRBV29-1 to TRBJ2-1; D is possibly TRBD1 (5 bases). This CDR3 is built from 15 residues. Germline CDR1 reads SQVTM; CDR2 reads ANQGSEA. The V and J ends lost 6 bases and 1 base respectively, with 16 bases between them.

In its sample, this clonotype was seen a few times. The gene calls are TRBV2 and TRBJ2-3; unclear D gene. From germline, CDR1 is SNHLY and CDR2 FYNNEI. V was shortened by 4 bases and J by 6 bases, with 8 bases between the two germline ends. This CDR3 is built from 12 residues. CDR3 region: CASSVLEDTQYF. The CDR3 nucleotides are TGTGCCAGCAGTGTGCTGGAGGATACGCAGTATTTT.

This chain connects TRBV7-2 to TRBJ2-1; TRBD2 aligns across 8 bases. The CDR3 is 19 amino acids. J gave up 0 bases and V 4 bases, and 14 bases lay outside the gene matches. CDR1 and CDR2 from the germline V gene are SGHTA and FQGNSA. The CDR3 DNA follows: TGTGCCAGCAGCTACCCAGCGGGGGAGTCCATGAGCTCCTACAATGAGCAGTTCTTC. It translates to CASSYPAGESMSSYNEQFF.

This clonotype has only one observation. This rearrangement joins TRBV7-9 to TRBJ2-5; a possible D gene is TRBD1 (6 bases). The CDR3 contains 13 residues. Per germline, CDR1 SEHNR and CDR2 FQNEAQ (reference sequence). V was clipped by 6 bases and J by 4 bases, with 12 bases between them. CDR3 sequence: CASSQGWRETQYF. Written as DNA, the CDR3 is TGTGCCAGCAGTCAGGGGTGGCGAGAGACCCAGTACTTC.

This chain joins TRBV19 and TRBJ1-5; D is undetermined. V lost 5 bases to trimming and J lost 7 bases, with 18 bases between them. The V gene's germline CDR1 is LNHDA and CDR2 SQIVND (reference sequence). The CDR3 has 15 amino acids. Written as DNA, the CDR3 is TGTGCCAGTAGTCCTGGACGGCCGATTGCACAGCCCCAGCATTTT. Amino acid sequence: CASSPGRPIAQPQHF.

This clonotype was counted a few times. The CDR3 region is CASSLAGGYNTDTQYF. Written as DNA, the CDR3 is TGTGCCAGCAGCTTAGCGGGGGGCTATAACACAGATACGCAGTATTTT. The chain combines TRBV7-2 with TRBJ2-3; TRBD1 or TRBD2 may be the D gene (6 bases each). The V and J ends lost 0 bases and 2 bases respectively, with 12 bases between them. The germline V gene has CDR1 SGHTA and CDR2 FQGNSA. There are 16 residues in the CDR3.

V gene TRBV12-3 or TRBV12-4 combines with J gene TRBJ2-3; either TRBD1 or TRBD2 may supply D (6 bases each). Trimming stripped 5 bases from V and 2 bases from J, with 17 bases between. This CDR3 comprises 16 residues. CDR3 residues: CASSEVVGGLTDTQYF. CDR3 sequence (DNA): TGTGCCAGCAGTGAGGTTGTGGGGGGCCTCACAGATACGCAGTATTTT.

As regards this clonotype: With only one base between it and a far larger clone, this is likely a read error. This chain connects TRBV27 to TRBJ2-7; D is uncertain. Germline CDR1 is MNHEY and CDR2 is SMNVEV (reference sequence). This CDR3 region has 11 residues. V was pared by 4 bases and J by 0 bases, with 1 base between. CDR3 nucleotide sequence: TGTGCCAGCAGTTGCTCCTACGAGCAGTACTTC. Translation: CASSCSYEQYF.

The rearrangement joins TRBV6-5 to TRBJ2-6, with 9 bases identical to TRBD1. The V and J ends lost 6 bases and 4 bases, in that order; junction bases with no gene match: 4. CDR1 and CDR2 from the germline V gene are MNHEY and SVGAGI. This CDR3 spans 15 amino acids. The CDR3 sequence: CASSRDRGGANVLTF. The CDR3 DNA follows: TGTGCCAGCAGCCGTGACAGGGGGGGGGCCAACGTCCTGACTTTC.